One sample yielded the 11 T cell receptor beta chains listed below, sequenced in a study of blood T cell repertoires in COVID-19. The data were produced by immunoSEQ multiplex PCR, yet TCRdb's version contains in-frame clones alone and is incomplete. The table has just over 15,000 clones, approximately 80% seen once; the top ten hold 16%. Sequenced material: peripheral blood. Receptor source: a human donor in a cohort sampled during active COVID-19.

This chain connects TRBV28 to TRBJ2-4; 9 positions agree with TRBD2. The CDR3 runs 15 residues. CDR1 is MDHEN and CDR2 is SYDVKM in the germline V gene. J gave up 0 bases and V 9 bases, and 6 bases lay outside the gene matches. Written as DNA, the CDR3 is TGTGCCAGTGCGGCGGGAGGGTTAGCCAAAAACATTCAGTACTTC. This gives the protein CASAAGGLAKNIQYF.

The chain carries TRBV3-1 (or the pseudogene TRBV3-2) and TRBJ2-7; 7 bases fit TRBD1. Germline V gene sequence: CDR1 LGHDT, CDR2 YNNKEL (reference sequence). The CDR3 is made up of 12 amino acids. V lost 3 bases, J lost 7 bases, and 3 bases stayed unmatched. CDR3 sequence reads: CASSQTGKEQYF. The CDR3 DNA reads as TGTGCCAGCAGCCAGACAGGGAAGGAGCAGTACTTC.

CDR3: CASSGRTGSDEKLFF. Written as DNA, the CDR3 is TGTGCCAGCTCGGGGCGGACAGGGTCTGATGAAAAACTGTTTTTT. V usage is TRBV18 and J usage is TRBJ1-4; 8 bases are a match to TRBD1. The CDR3 length is 15 residues. CDR1 is KGHSH and CDR2 is LQKENI in the germline V gene. With 6 bases clipped from V and 6 bases from J, the junction kept 9 bases outside the gene matches.

V usage is TRBV9 and J usage is TRBJ2-3, with TRBD1 as a possible D gene (5 bases). V was cut by 1 base and J by 0 bases, with 9 bases left in between. This CDR3 is built from 15 residues. Per the germline V gene, CDR1 is SGDLS and CDR2 is YYNGEE. The CDR3 reads CASSVTGTSTDTQYF. For the CDR3, the DNA is TGTGCCAGCAGCGTAACAGGAACTAGCACAGATACGCAGTATTTT. Using reference TRBV9 and TRBJ2-3 for the parts outside the CDR3, the full variable domain is DSGVTQTPKHLITATGQRVTLRCSPRSGDLSVYWYQQSLDQGLQFLIQYYNGEERAKGNILERFSAQQFPDLHSELNLSSLELGDSALYFCASSVTGTSTDTQYFGPGTRLTVL.

V and J are TRBV2 and TRBJ2-2; TRBD1 aligns across 7 bases. Germline V CDR1 and CDR2: SNHLY, FYNNEI. Trimming took 4 bases from V and 1 from J; bases not matched to a gene: 0. CDR3 length equals 14 residues. CDR3 protein: CASSGDRNTGELFF. DNA of the CDR3: TGTGCCAGCAGTGGGGACAGGAACACCGGGGAGCTGTTTTTT.

This chain links TRBV7-2 with TRBJ1-1; possibly TRBD1 for D (6 bases). The CDR3 has 13 amino acids. Germline V gene data show CDR1 as SGHTA and CDR2 as FQGNSA. V lost 3 bases, J lost 6 bases, and 11 bases lay in between. DNA of the CDR3: TGTGCCAGCAGCTTTACAGGGAGCCCTGAAGCTTTCTTT. Amino acids: CASSFTGSPEAFF.

V usage is TRBV7-9 and J usage is TRBJ1-3; 8 bases align to TRBD1. The germline V gene has CDR1 SEHNR and CDR2 FQNEAQ (reference sequence). V trimming: 4 bases; J trimming: 2 bases; junction bases outside the gene matches: 4. The CDR3 totals 15 residues. CDR3 region: CASSSTGVPGNTIYF. The CDR3 DNA reads as TGTGCCAGCAGCTCGACAGGGGTACCTGGAAACACCATATATTTT.

The chain has TRBV7-3 and TRBJ1-2, with 10 bases aligning to TRBD1. V lost 5 bases to trimming and J lost 7 bases; unmatched junction nucleotides: 4. CDR3 length: 13 amino acids. Germline V gene lookup returns CDR1 SGHTA and CDR2 FQGTGA. CDR3 in amino acids: CASSPGTGAGYTF. In DNA form, the CDR3 reads TGTGCCAGCAGCCCCGGGACAGGGGCTGGCTACACCTTC.

The chain combines TRBV19 with TRBJ1-2; TRBD1 is a possible D gene (5 bases). Trimming pared 3 bases from V and 8 bases from J, leaving 16 bases between. There are 14 residues in the CDR3. CDR1 is LNHDA, CDR2 SQIVND, per germline (reference sequence). CDR3 region: CASSMSRSGWGYTF. CDR3 bases: TGTGCCAGTAGTATGTCGCGATCAGGGTGGGGCTACACCTTC.

The V call is TRBV2, the J call TRBJ1-4, with D tentatively TRBD1 (6 bases). The CDR3 contains 12 residues. Deletions cut 6 bases from V and 11 bases from J, with 13 bases between. Per the germline V gene, CDR1 is SNHLY and CDR2 is FYNNEI. CDR3 bases: TGTGCCAGCAGGGACAGCCTTGGGAAACTGTTTTTT. Translating gives CASRDSLGKLFF.

This chain links TRBV19 with TRBJ2-2, with a weak D call TRBD2 (6 bases). Trimming stripped 1 base from V and 5 bases from J, with 11 bases between. The CDR3 runs 15 residues. Germline V gene data show CDR1 as LNHDA and CDR2 as SQIVND (reference sequence). This chain's CDR3 is CASSIGGAGTGELFF. In DNA form, the CDR3 reads TGTGCCAGTAGTATAGGGGGTGCGGGAACCGGGGAGCTGTTTTTT.